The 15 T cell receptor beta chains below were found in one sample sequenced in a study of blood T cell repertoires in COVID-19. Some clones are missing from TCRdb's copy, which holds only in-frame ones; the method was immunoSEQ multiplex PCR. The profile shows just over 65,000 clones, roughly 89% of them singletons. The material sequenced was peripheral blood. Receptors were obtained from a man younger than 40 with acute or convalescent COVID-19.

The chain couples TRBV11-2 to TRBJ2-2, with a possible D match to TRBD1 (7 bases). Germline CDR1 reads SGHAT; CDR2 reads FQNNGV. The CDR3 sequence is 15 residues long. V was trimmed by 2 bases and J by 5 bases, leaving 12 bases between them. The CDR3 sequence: CASSLHPGGTGELFF. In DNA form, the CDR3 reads TGTGCCAGCAGCTTACATCCAGGGGGGACCGGGGAGCTGTTTTTT.

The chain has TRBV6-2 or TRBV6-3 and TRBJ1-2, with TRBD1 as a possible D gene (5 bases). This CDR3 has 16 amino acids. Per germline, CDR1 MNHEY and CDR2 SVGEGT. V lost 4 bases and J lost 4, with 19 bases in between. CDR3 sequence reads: CASSFSGTEALYGYTF. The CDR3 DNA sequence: TGTGCCAGCAGTTTCTCCGGGACTGAGGCCCTCTATGGCTACACCTTC.

CDR3 sequence reads: CASSLLKVPKQGNIQYF. The DNA of the CDR3 is TGCGCCAGCAGCTTGCTAAAAGTCCCCAAACAGGGGAACATTCAGTACTTC. The chain is built from TRBV5-1 and TRBJ2-4; 7 bases map to TRBD1. The germline CDR1 and CDR2 sequences are SGHRS and YFSETQ. The CDR3 spans 17 residues. J gave up 7 bases and V 1 base, and 14 bases lay outside the gene matches.

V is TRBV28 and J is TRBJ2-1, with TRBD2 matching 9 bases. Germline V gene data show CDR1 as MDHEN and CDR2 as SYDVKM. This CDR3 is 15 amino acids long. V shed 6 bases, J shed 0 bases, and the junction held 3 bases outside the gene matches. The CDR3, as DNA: TGTGCCAGCAGAAATAGCGGGAGCTCCTACAATGAGCAGTTCTTC. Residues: CASRNSGSSYNEQFF.

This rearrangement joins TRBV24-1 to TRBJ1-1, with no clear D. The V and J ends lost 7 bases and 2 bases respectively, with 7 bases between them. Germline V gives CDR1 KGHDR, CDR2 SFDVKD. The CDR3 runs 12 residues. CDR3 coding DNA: TGTGCCACCAGCCTAGGAAACACTGAAGCTTTCTTT. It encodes CATSLGNTEAFF.

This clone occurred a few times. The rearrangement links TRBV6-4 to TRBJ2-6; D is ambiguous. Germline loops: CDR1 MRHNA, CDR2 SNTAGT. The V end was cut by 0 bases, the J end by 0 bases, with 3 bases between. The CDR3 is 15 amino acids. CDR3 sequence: CASSDSYSGANVLTF. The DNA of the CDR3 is TGTGCCAGCAGTGACTCCTACTCTGGGGCCAACGTCCTGACTTTC.

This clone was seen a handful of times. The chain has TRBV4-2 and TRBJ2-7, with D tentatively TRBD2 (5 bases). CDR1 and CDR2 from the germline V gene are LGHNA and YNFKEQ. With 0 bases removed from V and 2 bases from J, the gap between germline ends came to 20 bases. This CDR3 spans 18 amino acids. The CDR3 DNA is TGTGCCAGCAGCCAAGATTCCTCGGCTAGCCGGCATGCCTACGAGCAGTACTTC. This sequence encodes CASSQDSSASRHAYEQYF.

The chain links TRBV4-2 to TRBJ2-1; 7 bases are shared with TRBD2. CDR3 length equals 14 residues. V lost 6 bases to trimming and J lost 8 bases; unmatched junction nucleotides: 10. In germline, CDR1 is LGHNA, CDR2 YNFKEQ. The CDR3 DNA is TGTGCCAGCAGTTTGCGGGAGCGTGGTGATGAGCAGTTCTTC. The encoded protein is CASSLRERGDEQFF.

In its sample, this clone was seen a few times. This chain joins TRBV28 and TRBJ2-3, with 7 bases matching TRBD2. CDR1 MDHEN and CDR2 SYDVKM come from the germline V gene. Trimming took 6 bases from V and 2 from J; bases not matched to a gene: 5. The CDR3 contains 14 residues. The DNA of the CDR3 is TGTGCCAGCAGGGGAGCGGGGATCACAGATACGCAGTATTTT. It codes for CASRGAGITDTQYF.

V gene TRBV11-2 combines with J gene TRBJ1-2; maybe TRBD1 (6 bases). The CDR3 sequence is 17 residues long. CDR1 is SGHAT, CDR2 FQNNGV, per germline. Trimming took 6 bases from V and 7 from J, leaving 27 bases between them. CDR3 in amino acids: CASRIPGIRTDLSGYTF. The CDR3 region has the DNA TGTGCCAGCAGAATCCCGGGCATCCGGACAGACCTTTCTGGCTACACCTTC.

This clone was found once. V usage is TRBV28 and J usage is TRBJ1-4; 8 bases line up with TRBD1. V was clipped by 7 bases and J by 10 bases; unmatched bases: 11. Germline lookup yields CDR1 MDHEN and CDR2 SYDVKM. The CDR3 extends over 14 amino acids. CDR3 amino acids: CASNVEGTGGKLFF. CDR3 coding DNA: TGTGCCAGCAATGTAGAAGGGACAGGAGGAAAACTGTTTTTT.

The CDR3 protein is CASSQGLSSYEQYF. The CDR3 DNA reads as TGCGCCAGCAGCCAAGGCCTCAGCTCCTACGAGCAGTACTTC. The V gene is TRBV4-1, the J gene TRBJ2-7; D gene ambiguous. The CDR3 runs 14 residues. CDR1 is MGHRA and CDR2 is YSYEKL in the germline V gene. Trimming shortened V by 1 base and J by 0 bases, and 7 bases separated the two germline ends.

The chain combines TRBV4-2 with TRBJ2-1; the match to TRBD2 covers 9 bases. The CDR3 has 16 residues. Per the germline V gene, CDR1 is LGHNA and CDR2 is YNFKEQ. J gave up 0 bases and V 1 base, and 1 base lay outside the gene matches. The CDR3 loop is CASSQATSGSYNEQFF. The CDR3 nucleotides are TGTGCCAGCAGCCAAGCGACTAGCGGCTCCTACAATGAGCAGTTCTTC.

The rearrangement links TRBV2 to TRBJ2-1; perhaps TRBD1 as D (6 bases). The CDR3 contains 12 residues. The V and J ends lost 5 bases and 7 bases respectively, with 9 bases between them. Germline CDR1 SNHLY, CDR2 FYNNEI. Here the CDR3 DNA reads TGTGCCAGCAGTTTCACAGGGAATGAGCAGTTCTTC. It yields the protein CASSFTGNEQFF.

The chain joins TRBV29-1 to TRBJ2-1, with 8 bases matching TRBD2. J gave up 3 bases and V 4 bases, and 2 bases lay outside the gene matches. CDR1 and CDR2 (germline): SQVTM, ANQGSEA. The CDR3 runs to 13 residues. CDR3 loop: CSVGLAGYNEQFF. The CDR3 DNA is TGCAGCGTTGGCCTAGCGGGCTACAATGAGCAGTTCTTC.